A single TCR beta chain is shown here with its context. This clonotype was detected only a few times. It lacks a known antigen. The sample holds no much larger clone one base away, and base qualities are not on file. Every donor was a healthy Caucasian. The researchers also sequenced three unrelated adults who were not twins: a male aged 18 to 30, a male aged 50 to 59, and a female aged 50 to 59. Miltenyi CD45RO+ enrichment and human naive T-cell isolation kits were used to isolate memory (CD45RO+) and naive T cells from PBMC. The data originate from a study of identical twins (dated by TCRdb to between 2015 and 2016). General notes on the study: To test whether fetal clonotypes persist, the study used deep sequencing on TCR alpha and beta repertoires from monozygotic twins, unrelated adults of various ages, and cord blood. To rule out contamination, replicate twin experiments were performed at different times with different library preparation protocols.

Paper-wide results and their limitations: Out-of-frame TCR alpha sequences shared between twins showed an excess of low generation-probability sequences compared with coincidental sharing between unrelated individuals. Invariant T cells such as MAIT and iNKT could partly confound zero-insertion analyses, although diverse VJ usage argued against such confounding for most clonotypes. Conclusions relied on cross-sectional statistical analysis, since the same donors could not be followed over many years. Excess twin sharing in beta out-of-frame sequences was weaker because fewer shared sequences lowered the signal-to-noise ratio. In monozygotic twins, recombination models systematically underestimated out-of-frame TCR alpha sharing, but the models matched the sharing seen between unrelated individuals. Abundant cord blood beta clonotypes had fewer insertions, young adult naive repertoires showed a similar but weaker trend, and memory repertoires showed no such trend.

The protocol used for the library was 5' RACE. The listed sequencing device is Illumina HiSeq 2000. A universal primer binding site was added through template switching, and the final cDNA carried a unique molecular identifier so that TCR cDNA molecules could be counted accurately. First-strand cDNA for TCR alpha and beta chains was synthesized from specific primers in the conserved constant-segment region. Each cDNA library was double barcoded, with a SMART-Mk sample barcode plus Illumina barcodes, to control for contamination. Two successive PCR steps introduced TruSeq adapter sequences along with Illumina sample barcodes. The TCR alpha and beta cDNA libraries were sequenced on the Illumina HiSeq platform using custom primers. As for the original processing: MiGEC processed the raw reads to extract unique molecular identifiers, while MiXCR was used to determine the CDR3 positions. Recombination models were inferred per individual with the repgenHMM and IGoR tools using an EM algorithm. The tcR package in R was used for shared clonotype analysis, with sharing normalized by the product of cloneset sizes. To study raw recombination free of thymic and clonal selection effects, out-of-frame nonproductive sequences were analyzed. TCRdb reprocessed the public reads (quality trimming at Q25 with fastp, clone calling with MiXCR) and kept in-frame beta chains. For every CDR3 protein sequence, its rows merge into one entry that carries the most common genes and DNA. TCRdb's processing, not the study's, gives the V and J calls here. Here the sample has about 430,000 distinct CDR3 sequences; roughly 20% occur a single time. The ten largest account for more than 10% of the sample.

Input material: naive T cells sorted from blood. Explained via the paper, the cell subset or site label denotes: cells isolated with a human naive T-cell isolation kit. The sequence came from a man in his fifties or sixties in good health.

The CDR3 amino acid sequence is: CASSLAPGGAGELFF. The DNA sequence is TGCGCCAGCAGCTTGGCCCCAGGGGGCGCCGGGGAGCTGTTTTTT. The chain couples TRBV5-1 to TRBJ2-2; TRBD1 fits 8 bases in the junction. V has 0 bases trimmed and J has 6 bases trimmed; junction bases matching no gene number 4. CDR1 SGHRS and CDR2 YFSETQ were looked up in the germline V gene. From the cysteine up to the phenylalanine, the CDR3 has a length of 15 residues. Only the CDR3 region is kept as DNA, spanning 45 bases read in frame from base 1. Extended through the reference TRBV5-1 and TRBJ2-2 proteins, this CDR3 yields the full variable domain: KAGVTQTPRYLIKTRGQQVTLSCSPISGHRSVSWYQQTPGQGLQFLFEYFSETQRNKGNFPGRFSGRQFSNSRSEMNVSTLELGDSALYLCASSLAPGGAGELFFGEGSRLTVL.